This T cell receptor (beta chain) was obtained from a study of identical twins. MiXCR, run by TCRdb on the 5' RACE reads, gives a single entry per CDR3 protein. The table has around 490,000 distinct CDR3 sequences, 13% to 15% seen once. This clonotype showed up many times. With 2 bases removed from V and 2 bases from J, the gap between germline ends came to 13 bases. The CDR3 totals 15 residues. Germline V CDR1 and CDR2: MNHEY, SVGAGI. This sample also appeared in a second study, on yellow fever vaccine responses in identical twins.

Sequenced sample: CD4+ T cells sorted from blood. This receptor was taken from a woman younger than 35 in good health. The rearrangement joins TRBV6-5 to TRBJ2-7, with D tentatively TRBD1 (6 bases). Here the CDR3 reads CASSYRLQGPYEQYF. In nucleotides, the CDR3 is TGTGCCAGCAGTTACCGACTACAGGGACCCTACGAGCAGTACTTC.